This TCR beta chain was sequenced in a study of OX40 agonist ivuxolimab in advanced cancers. General study findings and limits: No antigen was identified for the clonally expanded peripheral T cells.

Note on this clone: Its antigen is as yet unknown.

Trimming removed 6 bases from V and 5 bases from J; junction bases left unmatched: 10. This CDR3 comprises 15 residues. Looked up from germline, CDR1 is MNHEY and CDR2 is SVGAGI. The table came from immunoSEQ multiplex PCR; TCRdb's copy has only in-frame clones and leaves some out. The data show 55,000 or so clones, 88% seen once. Here the sequenced sample was CD4+ or CD8+ T cells sorted from blood, taken in a trial of the OX40 agonist ivuxolimab. This clonotype originated in an adult with an advanced solid tumor such as melanoma, head and neck, liver or kidney cancer. This rearrangement joins TRBV6-5 to TRBJ1-2, with TRBD1 matching 9 bases. The CDR3 nucleotides are TGTGCCAGCAGCCGAGTACAGGGGGCTCGGTATGGCTACACCTTC. This gives the protein CASSRVQGARYGYTF.